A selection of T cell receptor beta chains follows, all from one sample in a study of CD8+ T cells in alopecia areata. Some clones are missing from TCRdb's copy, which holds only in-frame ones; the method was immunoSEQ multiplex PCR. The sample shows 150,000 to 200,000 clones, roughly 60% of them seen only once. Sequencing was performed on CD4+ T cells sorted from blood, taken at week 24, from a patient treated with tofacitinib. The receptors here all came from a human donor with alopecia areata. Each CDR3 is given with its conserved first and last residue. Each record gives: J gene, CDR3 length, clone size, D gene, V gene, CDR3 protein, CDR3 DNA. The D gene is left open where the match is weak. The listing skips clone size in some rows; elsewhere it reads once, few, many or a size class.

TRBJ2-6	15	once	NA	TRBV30	CAWSVGESGANVLTF	TGTGCCTGGAGTGTAGGGGAGTCTGGGGCCAACGTCCTGACTTTC
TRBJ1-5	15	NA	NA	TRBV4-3	CASSQGAYSNQPQHF	TGCGCCAGCAGCCAAGGGGCTTATAGCAATCAGCCCCAGCATTTT
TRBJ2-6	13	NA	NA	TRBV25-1	CASSHGAGDVLTF	TGTGCCAGCAGTCACGGGGCCGGGGACGTCCTGACTTTC
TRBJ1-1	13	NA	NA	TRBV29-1	CSVAGRLNTEAFF	TGCAGCGTTGCTGGCAGGTTGAATACTGAAGCTTTCTTT
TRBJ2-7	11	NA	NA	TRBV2	CASTTGFEQYF	TGTGCCAGCACTACAGGGTTTGAGCAGTACTTC
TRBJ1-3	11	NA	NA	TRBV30	CACRSGNTIYF	TGTGCCTGTCGATCTGGAAACACCATATATTTT
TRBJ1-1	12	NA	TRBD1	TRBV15	CATSRRQGLAFF	TGTGCCACCAGCAGACGACAGGGTCTGGCTTTCTTT
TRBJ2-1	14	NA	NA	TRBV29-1	CSVASTSVYNEQFF	TGCAGCGTTGCCTCGACAAGCGTCTACAATGAGCAGTTCTTC
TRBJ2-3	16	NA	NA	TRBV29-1	CSVDGVRGESTDTQYF	TGCAGCGTTGATGGGGTTCGCGGGGAGAGCACAGATACGCAGTATTTT
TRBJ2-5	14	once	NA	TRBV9	CASSVRGWGETQYF	TGTGCCAGCAGCGTACGGGGCTGGGGAGAGACCCAGTACTTC
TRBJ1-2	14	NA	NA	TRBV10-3	CAISRDMALYGYTF	TGTGCCATCAGTAGAGACATGGCCCTCTATGGCTACACCTTC
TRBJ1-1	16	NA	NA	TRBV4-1	CASSQESDRFRTEAFF	TGCGCCAGCAGCCAAGAATCCGACAGGTTTAGGACTGAAGCTTTCTTT
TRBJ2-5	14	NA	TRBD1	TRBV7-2	CASSLFEQGGTQYF	TGTGCCAGCAGCTTATTTGAACAGGGGGGGACCCAGTACTTC
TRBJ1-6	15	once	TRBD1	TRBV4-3	CASSQDRTGDSPLHF	TGCGCCAGCAGCCAAGATCGGACAGGAGATTCACCCCTCCACTTT
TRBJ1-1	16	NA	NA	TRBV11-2	CASSLGIPTANTEAFF	TGTGCCAGCAGCTTAGGGATTCCGACAGCCAACACTGAAGCTTTCTTT
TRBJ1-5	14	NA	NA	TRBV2	CASSVVRDNQPQHF	TGTGCCAGCAGTGTAGTACGGGACAATCAGCCCCAGCATTTT
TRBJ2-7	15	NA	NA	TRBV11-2	CASSLDLTGDYEQYF	TGTGCCAGCAGCTTAGATCTGACAGGAGACTACGAGCAGTACTTC
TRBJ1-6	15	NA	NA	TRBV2	CASSIEEGKGSPLHF	TGTGCCAGCAGTATCGAGGAAGGGAAGGGATCACCCCTCCACTTT
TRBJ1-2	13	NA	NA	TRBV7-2	CASNPGAEYGYTF	TGTGCCAGCAATCCGGGGGCCGAATATGGCTACACCTTC
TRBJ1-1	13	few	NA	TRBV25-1	CASSENVQGEAFF	TGTGCCAGCAGTGAAAACGTACAGGGTGAAGCTTTCTTT
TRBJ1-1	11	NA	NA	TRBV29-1	CSVSRDTEAFF	TGCAGCGTTTCGAGAGACACTGAAGCTTTCTTT
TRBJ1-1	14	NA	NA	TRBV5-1	CASSLGRVETEAFF	TGCGCCAGCAGCTTGGGCAGGGTAGAAACTGAAGCTTTCTTT
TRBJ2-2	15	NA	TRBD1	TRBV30	CAWSTTGGHTGELFF	TGTGCCTGGAGTACTACAGGGGGTCACACCGGGGAGCTGTTTTTT
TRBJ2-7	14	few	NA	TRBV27	CASRRQGGAYEQYF	TGTGCCAGCAGGCGTCAGGGGGGCGCCTACGAGCAGTACTTC
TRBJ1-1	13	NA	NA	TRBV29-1	CSAVGQLNTEAFF	TGCAGCGCCGTGGGGCAGTTGAACACTGAAGCTTTCTTT
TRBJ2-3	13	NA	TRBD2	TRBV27	CASRRGGTDTQYF	TGTGCCAGCAGGCGGGGGGGCACAGATACGCAGTATTTT
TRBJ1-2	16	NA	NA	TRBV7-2	CASSLGGVGDWRGYTF	TGTGCCAGCAGCTTAGGAGGTGTGGGTGACTGGAGGGGCTACACCTTC
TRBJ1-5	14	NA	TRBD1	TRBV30	CAWSVNRGNQPQHF	TGTGCCTGGAGTGTAAACAGGGGGAATCAGCCCCAGCATTTT
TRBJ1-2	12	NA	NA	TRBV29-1	CSVEAGIDGYTF	TGCAGCGTTGAAGCAGGGATCGATGGCTACACCTTC
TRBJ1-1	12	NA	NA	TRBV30	CAWINQDFEAFF	TGTGCCTGGATAAATCAGGACTTTGAAGCTTTCTTT
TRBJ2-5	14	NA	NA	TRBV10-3	CAISESERGETQYF	TGTGCCATCAGTGAGTCCGAACGGGGGGAGACCCAGTACTTC
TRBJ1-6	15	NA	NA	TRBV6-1	CASSLEVSYNSPLHF	TGTGCCAGCAGTTTAGAAGTCTCCTATAATTCACCCCTCCACTTT
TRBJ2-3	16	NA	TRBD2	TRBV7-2	CASSLEAGGRTDTQYF	TGTGCCAGCAGCTTAGAAGCGGGGGGCCGCACAGATACGCAGTATTTT
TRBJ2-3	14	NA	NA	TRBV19	CASSIRESTDTQYF	TGTGCCAGTAGTATACGTGAGAGCACAGATACGCAGTATTTT
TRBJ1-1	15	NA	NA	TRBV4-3	CASSQEPRGYTEAFF	TGCGCCAGCAGCCAAGAGCCAAGGGGTTACACTGAAGCTTTCTTT
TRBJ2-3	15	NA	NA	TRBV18	CASSPGAGTTDTQYF	TGTGCCAGCTCACCGGGGGCGGGGACGACAGATACGCAGTATTTT
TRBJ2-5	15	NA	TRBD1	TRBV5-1	CASSYDGQGRETQYF	TGCGCCAGCAGCTACGATGGACAGGGAAGAGAGACCCAGTACTTC
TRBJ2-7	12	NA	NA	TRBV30	CAWDRGSYEQYF	TGTGCCTGGGACCGGGGGTCCTACGAGCAGTACTTC
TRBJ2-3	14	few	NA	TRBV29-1	CSVEDLRGTDTQYF	TGCAGCGTTGAAGATCTTAGGGGAACAGATACGCAGTATTTT
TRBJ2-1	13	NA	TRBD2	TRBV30	CAWSVGAGGPQFF	TGTGCCTGGAGTGTAGGAGCGGGGGGCCCTCAGTTCTTC
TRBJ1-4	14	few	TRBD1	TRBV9	CASSANRGREKLFF	TGTGCCAGCAGCGCAAACAGGGGGAGAGAAAAACTGTTTTTT
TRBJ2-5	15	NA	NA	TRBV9	CASSVTPGQQETQYF	TGTGCCAGCAGCGTAACCCCGGGACAACAAGAGACCCAGTACTTC
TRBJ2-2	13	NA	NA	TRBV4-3	CASSQGGPGELFF	TGCGCCAGCAGCCAAGGGGGCCCCGGGGAGCTGTTTTTT
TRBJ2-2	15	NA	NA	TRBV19	CATRRGGARTGELFF	TGTGCCACCCGAAGGGGGGGTGCGCGCACCGGGGAGCTGTTTTTT
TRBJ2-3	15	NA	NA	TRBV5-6	CASTYRDQLMNTQYF	TGTGCCAGCACGTACCGGGACCAACTGATGAATACGCAGTATTTT
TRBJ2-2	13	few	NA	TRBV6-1	CASSSMSAGELFF	TGTGCCAGCAGTTCCATGAGTGCTGGGGAGCTGTTTTTT
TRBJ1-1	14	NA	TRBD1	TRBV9	CASSPRQGNTEAFF	TGTGCCAGCAGCCCCCGACAGGGGAACACTGAAGCTTTCTTT
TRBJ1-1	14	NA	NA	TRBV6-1	CASSLTGRVTEAFF	TGTGCCAGCAGTTTAACAGGGCGAGTCACTGAAGCTTTCTTT
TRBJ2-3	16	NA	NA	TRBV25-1	CASSEPPGRPTDTQYF	TGTGCCAGCAGTGAACCCCCAGGGAGGCCCACAGATACGCAGTATTTT
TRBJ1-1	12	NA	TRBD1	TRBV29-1	CSVNRGNTEAFF	TGCAGCGTGAACAGGGGGAACACTGAAGCTTTCTTT